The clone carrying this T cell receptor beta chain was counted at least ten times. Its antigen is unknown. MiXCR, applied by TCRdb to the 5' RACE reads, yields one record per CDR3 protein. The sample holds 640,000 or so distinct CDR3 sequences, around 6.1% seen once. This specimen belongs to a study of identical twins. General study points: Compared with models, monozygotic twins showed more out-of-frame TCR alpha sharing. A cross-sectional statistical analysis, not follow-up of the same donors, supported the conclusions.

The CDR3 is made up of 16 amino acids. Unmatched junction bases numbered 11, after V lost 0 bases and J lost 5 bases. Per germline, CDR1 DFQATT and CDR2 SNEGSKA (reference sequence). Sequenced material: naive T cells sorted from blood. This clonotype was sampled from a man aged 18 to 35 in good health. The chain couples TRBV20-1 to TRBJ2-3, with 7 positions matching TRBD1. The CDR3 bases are TGCAGTGCTAGAGATGCCCAGGGCCAGGGGGAAGATACGCAGTATTTT. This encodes CSARDAQGQGEDTQYF.